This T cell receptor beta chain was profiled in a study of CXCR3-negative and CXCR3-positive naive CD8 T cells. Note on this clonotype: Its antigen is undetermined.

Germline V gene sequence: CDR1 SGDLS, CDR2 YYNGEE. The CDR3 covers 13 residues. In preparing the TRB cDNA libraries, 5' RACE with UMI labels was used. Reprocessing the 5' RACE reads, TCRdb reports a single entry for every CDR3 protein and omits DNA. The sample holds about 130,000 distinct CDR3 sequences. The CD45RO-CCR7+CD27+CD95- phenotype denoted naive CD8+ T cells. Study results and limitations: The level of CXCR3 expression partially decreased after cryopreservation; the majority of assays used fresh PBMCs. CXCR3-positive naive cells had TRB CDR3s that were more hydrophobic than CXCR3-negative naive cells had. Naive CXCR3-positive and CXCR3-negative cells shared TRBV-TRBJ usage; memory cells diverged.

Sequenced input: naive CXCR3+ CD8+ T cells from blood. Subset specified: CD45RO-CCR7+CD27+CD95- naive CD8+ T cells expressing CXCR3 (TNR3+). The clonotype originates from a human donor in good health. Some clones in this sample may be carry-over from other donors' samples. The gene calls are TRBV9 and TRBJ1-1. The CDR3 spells CASSVQQNTEAFF.